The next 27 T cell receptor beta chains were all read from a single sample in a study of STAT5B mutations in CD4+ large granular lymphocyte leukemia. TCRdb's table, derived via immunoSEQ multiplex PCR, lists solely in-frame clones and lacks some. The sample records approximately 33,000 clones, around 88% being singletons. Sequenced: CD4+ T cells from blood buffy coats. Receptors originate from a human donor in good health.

CDR3 in DNA: TGTGCCAGTAGTATAGGGACAGGGAGTGGCTACACCTTC. Its protein product is CASSIGTGSGYTF. V is TRBV19 and J is TRBJ1-2; 8 nucleotides match TRBD1. V lost 1 base to trimming and J lost 7 bases; unmatched junction nucleotides: 2. The CDR3 totals 13 residues. Germline V gene sequence: CDR1 LNHDA, CDR2 SQIVND (reference sequence).

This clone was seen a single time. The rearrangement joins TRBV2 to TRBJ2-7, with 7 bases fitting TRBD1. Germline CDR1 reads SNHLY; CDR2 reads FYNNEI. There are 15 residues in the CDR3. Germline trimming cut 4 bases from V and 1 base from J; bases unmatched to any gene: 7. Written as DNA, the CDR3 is TGTGCCAGCAGTGGACAGGGTTTTATATCCTACGAGCAGTACTTC. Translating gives CASSGQGFISYEQYF.

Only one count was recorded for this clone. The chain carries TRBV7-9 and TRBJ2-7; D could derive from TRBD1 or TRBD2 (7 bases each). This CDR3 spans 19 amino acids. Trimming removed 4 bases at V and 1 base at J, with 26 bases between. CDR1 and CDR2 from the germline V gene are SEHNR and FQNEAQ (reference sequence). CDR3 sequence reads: CASSYGLGAGGYRSYEQYF. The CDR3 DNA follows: TGTGCCAGCAGCTACGGACTAGGGGCAGGGGGTTATCGGTCCTACGAGCAGTACTTC.

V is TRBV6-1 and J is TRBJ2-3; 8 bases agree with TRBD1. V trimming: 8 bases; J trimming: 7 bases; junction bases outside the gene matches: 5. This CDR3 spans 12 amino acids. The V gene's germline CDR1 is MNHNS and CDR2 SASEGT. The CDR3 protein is CASSTGAHTQYF. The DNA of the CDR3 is TGTGCCAGCTCGACAGGGGCCCATACGCAGTATTTT.

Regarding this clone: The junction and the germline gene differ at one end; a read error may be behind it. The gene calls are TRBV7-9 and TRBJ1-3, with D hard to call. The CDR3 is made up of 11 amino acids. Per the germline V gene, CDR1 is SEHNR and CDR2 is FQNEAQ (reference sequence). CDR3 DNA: TGTGCCAGCACCTTAGGGAACACCATATATTTT. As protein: CASTLGNTIYF.

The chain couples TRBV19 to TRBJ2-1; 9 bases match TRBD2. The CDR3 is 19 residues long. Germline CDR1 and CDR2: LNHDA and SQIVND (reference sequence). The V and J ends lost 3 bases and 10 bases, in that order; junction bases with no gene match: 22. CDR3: CASSIDDPLGVAGEEEQFF. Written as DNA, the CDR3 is TGTGCCAGTAGTATTGACGACCCCCTAGGGGTAGCGGGAGAAGAGGAGCAGTTCTTC.

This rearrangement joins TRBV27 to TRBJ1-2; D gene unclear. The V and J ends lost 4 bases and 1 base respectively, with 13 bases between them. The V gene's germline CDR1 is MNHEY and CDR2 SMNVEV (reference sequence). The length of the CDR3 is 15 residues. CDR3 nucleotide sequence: TGTGCCAGCAGTTCAATTCTGCGGGGTAACTATGGCTACACCTTC. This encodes CASSSILRGNYGYTF.

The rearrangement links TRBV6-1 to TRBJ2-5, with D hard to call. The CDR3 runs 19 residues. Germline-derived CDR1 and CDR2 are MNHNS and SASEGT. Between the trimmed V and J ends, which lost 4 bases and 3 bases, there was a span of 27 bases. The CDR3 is CASSAWANSSPPGKETQYF. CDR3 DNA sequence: TGTGCCAGCAGTGCCTGGGCCAACTCCTCTCCCCCTGGGAAAGAGACCCAGTACTTC.

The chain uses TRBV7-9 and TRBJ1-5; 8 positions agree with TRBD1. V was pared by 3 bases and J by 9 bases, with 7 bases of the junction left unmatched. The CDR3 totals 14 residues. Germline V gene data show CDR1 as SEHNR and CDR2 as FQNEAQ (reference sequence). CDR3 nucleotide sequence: TGTGCCAGCAGCTTTGGGACAGGCCTGGCGCCCCAGCATTTT. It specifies CASSFGTGLAPQHF.

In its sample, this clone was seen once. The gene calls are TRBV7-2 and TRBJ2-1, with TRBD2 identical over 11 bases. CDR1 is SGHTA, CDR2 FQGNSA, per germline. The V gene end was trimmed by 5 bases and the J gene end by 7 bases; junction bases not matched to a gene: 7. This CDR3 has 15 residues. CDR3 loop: CASSLGIAGGNEQFF. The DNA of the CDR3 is TGTGCCAGCAGCCTCGGAATAGCGGGAGGGAATGAGCAGTTCTTC.

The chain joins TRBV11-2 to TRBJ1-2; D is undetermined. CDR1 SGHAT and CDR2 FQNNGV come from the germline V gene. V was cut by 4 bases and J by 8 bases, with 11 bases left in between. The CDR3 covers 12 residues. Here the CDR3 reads CASSYGLGGYTF. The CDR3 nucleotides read TGTGCCAGCAGCTATGGGCTAGGCGGCTACACCTTC.

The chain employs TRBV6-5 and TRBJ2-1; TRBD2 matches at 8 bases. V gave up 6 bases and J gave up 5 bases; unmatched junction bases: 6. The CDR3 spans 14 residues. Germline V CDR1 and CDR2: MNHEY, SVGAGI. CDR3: CASRSGLADNEQFF. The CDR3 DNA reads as TGTGCCAGCAGATCCGGACTAGCCGACAATGAGCAGTTCTTC.

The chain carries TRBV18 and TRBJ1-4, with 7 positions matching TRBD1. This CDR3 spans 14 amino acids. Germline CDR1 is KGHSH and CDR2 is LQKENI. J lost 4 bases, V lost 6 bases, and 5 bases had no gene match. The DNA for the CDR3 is TGTGCCAGCTCGTCAGGGACAGTTAATGAAAAACTGTTTTTT. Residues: CASSSGTVNEKLFF.

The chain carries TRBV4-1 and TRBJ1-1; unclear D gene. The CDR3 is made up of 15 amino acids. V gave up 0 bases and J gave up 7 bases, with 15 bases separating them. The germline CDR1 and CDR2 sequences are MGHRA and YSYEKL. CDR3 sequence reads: CASSQDGTTAYEAFF. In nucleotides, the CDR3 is TGCGCCAGCAGCCAAGATGGAACGACCGCCTATGAAGCTTTCTTT.

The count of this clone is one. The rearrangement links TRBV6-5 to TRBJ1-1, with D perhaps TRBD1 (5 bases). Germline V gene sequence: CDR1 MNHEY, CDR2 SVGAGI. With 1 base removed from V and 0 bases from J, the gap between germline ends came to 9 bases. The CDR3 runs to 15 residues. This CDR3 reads CASSYFGGLNTEAFF. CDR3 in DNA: TGTGCCAGCAGTTACTTCGGGGGGTTGAACACTGAAGCTTTCTTT.

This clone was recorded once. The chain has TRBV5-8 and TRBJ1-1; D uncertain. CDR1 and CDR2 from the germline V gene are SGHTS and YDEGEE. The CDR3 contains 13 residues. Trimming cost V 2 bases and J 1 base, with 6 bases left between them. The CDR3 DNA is TGTGCCAGCAGCTTCGAGGGGAACACTGAAGCTTTCTTT. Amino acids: CASSFEGNTEAFF.

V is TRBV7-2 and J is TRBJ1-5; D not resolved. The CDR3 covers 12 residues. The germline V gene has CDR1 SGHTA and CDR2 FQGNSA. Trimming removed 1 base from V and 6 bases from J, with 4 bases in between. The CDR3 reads CASSLVGQPQHF. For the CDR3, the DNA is TGTGCCAGCAGCTTAGTCGGTCAGCCCCAGCATTTT.

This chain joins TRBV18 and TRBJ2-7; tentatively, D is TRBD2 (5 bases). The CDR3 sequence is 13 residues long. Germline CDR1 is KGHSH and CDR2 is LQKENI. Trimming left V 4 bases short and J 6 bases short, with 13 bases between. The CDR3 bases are TGTGCCAGCTCACAACTTGAGGGCGGCGAGCAGTACTTC. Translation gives CASSQLEGGEQYF.

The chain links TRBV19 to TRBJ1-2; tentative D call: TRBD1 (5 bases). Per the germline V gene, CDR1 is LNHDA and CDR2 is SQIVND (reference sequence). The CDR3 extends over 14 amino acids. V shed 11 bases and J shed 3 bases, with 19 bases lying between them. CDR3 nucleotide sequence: TGTGCCTCCTCAAACCGGGACCGAGACTATGGCTACACCTTC. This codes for CASSNRDRDYGYTF.

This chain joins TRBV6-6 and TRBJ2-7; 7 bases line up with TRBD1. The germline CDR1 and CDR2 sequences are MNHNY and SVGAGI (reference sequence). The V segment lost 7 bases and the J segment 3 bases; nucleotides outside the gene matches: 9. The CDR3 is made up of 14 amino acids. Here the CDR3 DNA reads TGTGCCAGCACCCCCGGGACAGTCGACTACGAGCAGTACTTC. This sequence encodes CASTPGTVDYEQYF.

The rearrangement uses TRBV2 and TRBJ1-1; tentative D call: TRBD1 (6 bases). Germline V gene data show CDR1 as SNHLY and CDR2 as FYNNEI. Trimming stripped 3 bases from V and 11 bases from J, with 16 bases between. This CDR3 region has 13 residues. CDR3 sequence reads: CASSDDNRVSAFF. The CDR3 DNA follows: TGTGCCAGCAGTGATGATAACAGGGTCTCCGCTTTCTTT.

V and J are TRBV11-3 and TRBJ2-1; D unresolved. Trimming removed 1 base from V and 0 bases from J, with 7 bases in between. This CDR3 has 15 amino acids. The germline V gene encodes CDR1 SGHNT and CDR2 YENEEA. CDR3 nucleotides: TGTGCCAGCAGCTTAGTACGGAGCTCCTACAATGAGCAGTTCTTC. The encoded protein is CASSLVRSSYNEQFF.

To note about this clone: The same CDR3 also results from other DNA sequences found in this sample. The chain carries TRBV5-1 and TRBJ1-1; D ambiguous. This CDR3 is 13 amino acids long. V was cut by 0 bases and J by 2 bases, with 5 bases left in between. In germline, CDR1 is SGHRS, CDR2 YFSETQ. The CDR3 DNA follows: TGCGCCAGCAGCTTGGCCGGAAACACTGAAGCTTTCTTT. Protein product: CASSLAGNTEAFF.

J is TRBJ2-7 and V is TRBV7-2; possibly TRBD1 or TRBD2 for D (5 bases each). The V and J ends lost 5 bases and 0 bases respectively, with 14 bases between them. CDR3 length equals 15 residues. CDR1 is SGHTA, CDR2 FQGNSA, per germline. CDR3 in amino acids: CASSPTGTVSYEQYF. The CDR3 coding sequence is TGTGCCAGCAGCCCAACCGGGACCGTCTCCTACGAGCAGTACTTC.

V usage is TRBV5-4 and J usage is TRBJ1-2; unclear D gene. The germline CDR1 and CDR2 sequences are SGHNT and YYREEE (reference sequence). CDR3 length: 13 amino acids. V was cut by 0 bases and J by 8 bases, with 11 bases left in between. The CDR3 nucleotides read TGTGCCAGCAGCTTGGAAACAAAGCGGGGCTACACCTTC. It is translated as CASSLETKRGYTF. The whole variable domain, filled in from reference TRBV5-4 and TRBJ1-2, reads ETGVTQSPTHLIKTRGQQVTLRCSSQSGHNTVSWYQQALGQGPQFIFQYYREEENGRGNFPPRFSGLQFPNYSSELNVNALELDDSALYLCASSLETKRGYTFGSGTRLTVV.

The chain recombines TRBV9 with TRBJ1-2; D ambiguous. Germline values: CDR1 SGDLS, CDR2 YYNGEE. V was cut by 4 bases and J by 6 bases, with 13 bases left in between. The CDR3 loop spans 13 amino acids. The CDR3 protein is CASSPLNGNGYTF. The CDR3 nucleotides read TGTGCCAGCAGCCCTCTCAACGGGAATGGCTACACCTTC.

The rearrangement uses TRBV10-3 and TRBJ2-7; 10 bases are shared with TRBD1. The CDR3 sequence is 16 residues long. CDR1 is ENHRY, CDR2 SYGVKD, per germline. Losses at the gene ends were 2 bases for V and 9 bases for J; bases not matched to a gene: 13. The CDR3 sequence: CAISEPTRDRGMRQYF. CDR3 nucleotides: TGTGCCATCAGTGAGCCGACCCGGGACAGGGGAATGAGGCAGTACTTC.